Below are 27 T cell receptor beta chains sequenced from a single sample in a study of blood T cell repertoires in COVID-19. Libraries were prepared by immunoSEQ multiplex PCR; TCRdb keeps only in-frame clonotypes and omits some of them. The repertoire holds roughly 160,000 clones, with roughly 84% as singletons. Source material: PBMCs or T cells enriched from blood (not recorded which). The receptors stem from a man between 60 and 70 years old who had recovered from COVID-19.

This chain joins TRBV5-5 and TRBJ1-5; TRBD1 is a possible D gene (5 bases). The CDR3 is 14 residues long. V was clipped by 5 bases and J by 1 base, with 10 bases between them. CDR1 is SGHKS, CDR2 YYEKEE, per germline (reference sequence). CDR3 protein: CASSLRGSNQPQHF. The CDR3 DNA sequence: TGTGCCAGCAGTCTTCGGGGGAGCAATCAGCCCCAGCATTTT. Complete variable domain (other parts from reference TRBV5-5 and TRBJ1-5): DAGVTQSPTHLIKTRGQQVTLRCSPISGHKSVSWYQQVLGQGPQFIFQYYEKEERGRGNFPDRFSARQFPNYSSELNVNALLLGDSALYLCASSLRGSNQPQHFGDGTRLSIL.

The chain combines TRBV18 with TRBJ1-4; 9 bases agree with TRBD1. Germline V gene data show CDR1 as KGHSH and CDR2 as LQKENI. This CDR3 comprises 15 residues. Unmatched junction bases numbered 9, after V lost 5 bases and J lost 8 bases. The CDR3 reads CASSAWDRESEKLFF. CDR3 DNA sequence: TGTGCCAGCTCAGCCTGGGACAGGGAGAGCGAAAAACTGTTTTTT.

The rearrangement joins TRBV12-5 to TRBJ1-2; D may be TRBD1 (5 bases). The ends were cut back, 5 bases at V and 7 bases at J, with 20 bases in the middle. Germline V lookup: CDR1 LGHNT, CDR2 FRNRAP. The CDR3 consists of 15 residues. CDR3 nucleotides: TGTGCTAGTGGTCCGCGTTTAGGGGCCTCGGGTGGCTACACCTTC. Protein sequence: CASGPRLGASGGYTF.

V is TRBV6-5 and J is TRBJ1-3; D remains ambiguous. The germline gives CDR1 MNHEY, CDR2 SVGAGI. V was shortened by 0 bases and J by 4 bases, with 4 bases between the two germline ends. There are 13 residues in the CDR3. The CDR3 region has the DNA TGTGCCAGCAGTTACTCGACAGGAAACACCATATATTTT. It specifies CASSYSTGNTIYF.

The CDR3 is CSVEPGQYNEQFF. CDR3 sequence (DNA): TGCAGCGTTGAACCGGGACAGTACAATGAGCAGTTCTTC. The rearrangement joins TRBV29-1 to TRBJ2-1; 7 bases are a match to TRBD1. This CDR3 region has 13 residues. From germline, CDR1 is SQVTM and CDR2 ANQGSEA. Trimming cost V 2 bases and J 4 bases; bases outside gene matches: 2.

The rearrangement joins TRBV4-1 to TRBJ2-1, with 7 bases matching TRBD1. With V trimmed by 4 bases and J by 5 bases, 8 bases remained unmatched. CDR1 and CDR2 from the germline V gene are MGHRA and YSYEKL. The CDR3 contains 15 residues. The CDR3 sequence: CASSPRTGTDNEQFF. The CDR3 DNA reads as TGCGCCAGCAGCCCACGGACAGGTACCGACAATGAGCAGTTCTTC.

The chain has TRBV27 and TRBJ1-2; TRBD1 agrees at 8 bases. The trim removed 3 bases at V and 8 bases at J, leaving 8 bases unmatched. CDR1 MNHEY and CDR2 SMNVEV come from the germline V gene (reference sequence). This CDR3 contains 14 residues. The CDR3 DNA sequence: TGTGCCAGCAGTTTCGGACAGGGTGGGAACGGCTACACCTTC. Translating gives CASSFGQGGNGYTF.

This chain links TRBV2 with TRBJ1-5, with TRBD1 matching 10 bases. This CDR3 contains 15 residues. Germline CDR1 SNHLY, CDR2 FYNNEI. Trimming at V came to 6 bases and at J to 5 bases, leaving 7 bases not matched to a gene. DNA for the CDR3: TGTGCCAGCAGCCCTACGGACAGGGGGGATCAGCCCCAGCATTTT. Translated, it gives CASSPTDRGDQPQHF.

The chain couples TRBV2 to TRBJ1-2; D is unclear. Germline assignment: CDR1 SNHLY and CDR2 FYNNEI. There are 15 residues in the CDR3. Deletions cut 6 bases from V and 4 bases from J, with 18 bases between. CDR3 bases: TGTGCCAGCAGCTCCCTCGGTCTTACGGGCTATGGCTACACCTTC. Translation gives CASSSLGLTGYGYTF.

This chain joins TRBV5-1 and TRBJ1-2; 11 bases align to TRBD1. The CDR3 has 17 residues. V lost 0 bases, J lost 3 bases, and 7 bases stayed unmatched. The germline V gene encodes CDR1 SGHRS and CDR2 YFSETQ. The CDR3 sequence is CASSLDGTGGFDYGYTF. CDR3 DNA: TGCGCCAGCAGCTTGGACGGGACAGGGGGGTTTGACTATGGCTACACCTTC.

The chain combines TRBV11-1 with TRBJ1-1; D possibly corresponds to TRBD1 (6 bases). CDR1 and CDR2 (germline): SGHAT, FQDESV (reference sequence). Trimming took off 6 bases at V and 4 bases at J, with 12 bases between the two ends. The CDR3 consists of 13 residues. CDR3 residues: CASSTQGSTEAFF. The CDR3 DNA follows: TGTGCCAGCAGTACACAGGGCTCCACTGAAGCTTTCTTT.

The chain couples TRBV6-5 to TRBJ2-2; D unclear. Germline CDR1 and CDR2: MNHEY and SVGAGI. Trimming left V 6 bases short and J 8 bases short, with 10 bases between. This CDR3 has 12 amino acids. Written as DNA, the CDR3 is TGTGCCAGCAGACTGATCACTGGGGAGCTGTTTTTT. Protein product: CASRLITGELFF.

The CDR3 is CASSLRVAQGGGQETQYF. CDR3 in DNA: TGTGCCAGCAGCTTGCGCGTCGCTCAGGGGGGAGGACAAGAGACCCAGTACTTC. V and J are TRBV5-5 and TRBJ2-5; the D gene is possibly TRBD1 (7 bases). Germline V lookup: CDR1 SGHKS, CDR2 YYEKEE (reference sequence). Trimming removed 1 base from V and 2 bases from J, with 21 bases in between. This CDR3 has 18 residues.

CDR3 residues: CASSQGAPASGNTIYF. Here the CDR3 DNA reads TGTGCCAGCAGCCAAGGGGCCCCAGCTTCTGGAAACACCATATATTTT. This sequence joins TRBV14 and TRBJ1-3; no firm D call. Trimming shortened V by 1 base and J by 1 base, and 11 bases separated the two germline ends. Germline CDR1 is SGHDN and CDR2 is FVKESK. This CDR3 is built from 16 residues.

The chain carries TRBV27 and TRBJ2-5, with 7 positions matching TRBD1. The CDR3 contains 13 residues. Unmatched junction bases numbered 3, after V lost 4 bases and J lost 4 bases. The germline V gene encodes CDR1 MNHEY and CDR2 SMNVEV (reference sequence). In DNA, the CDR3 is TGTGCCAGCAGTTACAGGGGCCGAGAGACCCAGTACTTC. This translates into CASSYRGRETQYF.

The V and J genes are TRBV10-3 and TRBJ2-7; D is uncertain. Germline V gene lookup returns CDR1 ENHRY and CDR2 SYGVKD. The CDR3 consists of 12 residues. The V end lost 3 bases, the J end lost 7 bases, and 10 bases lay between the germline ends. The DNA of the CDR3 is TGTGCCATCAGTGAAGTGGGCTGGGAGCAGTACTTC. Amino acids: CAISEVGWEQYF.

V is TRBV25-1 and J is TRBJ2-7, with a tentative D call TRBD2 (5 bases). Trimming left V 1 base short and J 3 bases short, with 7 bases between. This CDR3 comprises 13 residues. Germline V gene lookup returns CDR1 MGHDK and CDR2 SYGVNS. The CDR3 DNA follows: TGTGCCAGCAGTGAATTGGGAGTCTACGAGCAGTACTTC. Its protein is CASSELGVYEQYF.

The chain uses TRBV2 and TRBJ2-7; D is possibly TRBD2 (6 bases). CDR1 is SNHLY and CDR2 is FYNNEI in the germline V gene. With 4 bases removed from V and 5 bases from J, the gap between germline ends came to 24 bases. The length of the CDR3 is 17 residues. The DNA of the CDR3 is TGTGCCAGCAGTGGTTATTATTCGGGAGACAGCAAGGACGAGCAGTACTTC. It translates to CASSGYYSGDSKDEQYF.

The V call is TRBV11-2, the J call TRBJ2-7; 10 bases align to TRBD2. The junction had 10 bases not matched to a gene; V was cut back by 1 base and J by 4 bases. CDR3 length: 17 residues. CDR1 is SGHAT and CDR2 is FQNNGV in the germline V gene. Written as DNA, the CDR3 is TGTGCCAGCAGCTTAGGGGGAGCCGGGACTAGCGTATACGAGCAGTACTTC. It translates to CASSLGGAGTSVYEQYF.

This clone came up a few times. This chain connects TRBV11-1 to TRBJ2-2; 9 bases align to TRBD2. This CDR3 comprises 16 residues. V gave up 2 bases and J gave up 5 bases; unmatched junction bases: 6. Germline V lookup: CDR1 SGHAT, CDR2 FQDESV (reference sequence). CDR3 coding DNA: TGTGCCAGCAGCTTAATAGCGGGGGCAAGGACCGGGGAGCTGTTTTTT. Translation: CASSLIAGARTGELFF.

The chain has TRBV24-1 and TRBJ2-2, with a weak D call TRBD1 (5 bases). The CDR3 loop spans 16 amino acids. Germline V lookup: CDR1 KGHDR, CDR2 SFDVKD. Trimming shortened V by 1 base and J by 4 bases, and 12 bases separated the two germline ends. This chain's CDR3 is CATSDFGRAATGELFF. The DNA of the CDR3 is TGTGCCACCAGTGATTTTGGCAGGGCCGCCACCGGGGAGCTGTTTTTT.

J is TRBJ1-2 and V is TRBV15, with 9 positions matching TRBD1. J lost 4 bases, V lost 3 bases, and 12 bases had no gene match. The CDR3 loop spans 17 amino acids. Germline assignment: CDR1 LNHNV and CDR2 YYDKDF (reference sequence). CDR3 residues: CATSSPGTGFNSYGYTF. Written as DNA, the CDR3 is TGTGCCACCAGCAGTCCCGGGACAGGGTTTAATAGCTATGGCTACACCTTC.

This clone was counted many times. This chain connects TRBV28 to TRBJ2-1; TRBD2 matches 9 bases. Germline lookup yields CDR1 MDHEN and CDR2 SYDVKM. The trim removed 11 bases at V and 6 bases at J, leaving 14 bases unmatched. The CDR3 has 15 residues. The CDR3 coding sequence is TGTGCCGCGGCGGGAGGGCCCATACCGGGCAATGAGCAGTTCTTC. Translation gives CAAAGGPIPGNEQFF. The full variable domain, in which reference TRBV28 and TRBJ2-1 provide the parts outside the CDR3, is DVKVTQSSRYLVKRTGEKVFLECVQDMDHENMFWYRQDPGLGLRLIYFSYDVKMKEKGDIPEGYSVSREKKERFSLILESASTNQTSMYLCAAAGGPIPGNEQFFGPGTRLTVL.

The chain joins TRBV5-1 to TRBJ2-2; perhaps TRBD1 as D (5 bases). Germline assignment: CDR1 SGHRS and CDR2 YFSETQ. The V gene lost 6 bases and the J gene lost 8 bases, with 26 bases spanning the gap. The length of the CDR3 is 17 residues. The chain's CDR3 is CASKLGASGRTPGELFF. For the CDR3, the DNA is TGCGCCAGCAAACTTGGGGCGTCAGGCCGAACACCGGGGGAGCTGTTTTTT.

The chain joins TRBV5-4 to TRBJ2-7; 10 bases align to TRBD2. The trim removed 3 bases at V and 5 bases at J, leaving 5 bases unmatched. Germline CDR1 is SGHNT and CDR2 is YYREEE (reference sequence). CDR3 length: 14 residues. CDR3 sequence: CASSSSGSLDEQYF. Here the CDR3 DNA reads TGTGCCAGCAGCTCTAGCGGGAGTCTGGACGAGCAGTACTTC.

The chain joins TRBV12-3 or TRBV12-4 to TRBJ2-1; TRBD1 aligns across 8 bases. Trimming took 5 bases from V and 5 from J; bases not matched to a gene: 2. CDR3 size: 13 residues. The CDR3 loop is CASSRQGHNEQFF. DNA for the CDR3: TGTGCCAGCAGTCGACAGGGGCACAATGAGCAGTTCTTC.

The gene calls are TRBV19 and TRBJ1-6; 9 positions agree with TRBD1. In germline, CDR1 is LNHDA, CDR2 SQIVND (reference sequence). This CDR3 comprises 15 residues. The J segment lost 10 bases and the V segment lost 8 bases, leaving 12 bases of the junction unmatched. This CDR3 reads CASQWIYRGQSPLHF. The CDR3 coding sequence is TGTGCCAGTCAATGGATCTACAGGGGGCAATCACCCCTCCACTTT.